The 8 T cell receptor beta chains listed next were all sequenced from one sample in a study of T cell changes during pregnancy in multiple sclerosis. Sequencing was performed with immunoSEQ multiplex PCR; in TCRdb, only in-frame clones are kept and a portion is missing. The table records about 75,000 clones, 94% of them present only once. The sequencing used CD4+ T cells from peripheral blood mononuclear cells, collected after pregnancy. The receptors here all came from a female donor with multiple sclerosis, enrolled in a pregnancy study.

This clone was found once. The chain has TRBV29-1 and TRBJ1-4; 7 nucleotides agree with TRBD1. Looked up from germline, CDR1 is SQVTM and CDR2 is ANQGSEA. CDR3 length equals 14 residues. Trimming at V came to 4 bases and at J to 6 bases, leaving 8 bases not matched to a gene. The CDR3 sequence: CSVGNRGGDEKLFF. CDR3 nucleotides: TGCAGCGTTGGAAACAGGGGCGGGGATGAAAAACTGTTTTTT. The variable domain in full, with the rest retrieved from reference TRBV29-1 and TRBJ1-4, is SAVISQKPSRDICQRGTSLTIQCQVDSQVTMMFWYRQQPGQSLTLIATANQGSEATYESGFVIDKFPISRPNLTFSTLTVSNMSPEDSSIYLCSVGNRGGDEKLFFGSGTQLSVL.

The chain joins TRBV7-8 to TRBJ2-7; tentatively, D is TRBD1 (5 bases). CDR3 length equals 13 residues. V lost 4 bases, J lost 4 bases, and 11 bases lay in between. Germline V CDR1 and CDR2: SGHVS, FQNEAQ. Here the CDR3 reads CASSSSGPYEQYF. The CDR3 bases are TGTGCCAGCAGCTCCTCAGGGCCTTACGAGCAGTACTTC.

This chain connects TRBV19 to TRBJ2-3, with a weak D call TRBD1 (6 bases). CDR1 is LNHDA and CDR2 is SQIVND in the germline V gene (reference sequence). V dropped 3 bases and J dropped 4 bases, with 17 bases sitting between them. The CDR3 has 16 amino acids. This chain's CDR3 is CASSIEQGITADTQYF. The CDR3 DNA sequence: TGTGCCAGTAGTATTGAACAGGGTATCACGGCAGATACGCAGTATTTT. Combining the CDR3 with reference TRBV19 and TRBJ2-3 gives the whole variable domain DGGITQSPKYLFRKEGQNVTLSCEQNLNHDAMYWYRQDPGQGLRLIYYSQIVNDFQKGDIAEGYSVSREKKESFPLTVTSAQKNPTAFYLCASSIEQGITADTQYFGPGTRLTVL.

This sequence joins TRBV28 and TRBJ2-7, with 7 bases matching TRBD2. The CDR3 has 12 residues. V trimming: 7 bases; J trimming: 3 bases; junction bases outside the gene matches: 3. Germline V gene lookup returns CDR1 MDHEN and CDR2 SYDVKM. The CDR3 DNA reads TGTGCCAGCAAGGCGGGAGTCTACGAGCAGTACTTC. This encodes CASKAGVYEQYF.

This clone was seen many times. The genes are TRBV28 and TRBJ1-1; possibly TRBD1 for D (6 bases). Looked up from germline, CDR1 is MDHEN and CDR2 is SYDVKM. The CDR3 has 14 amino acids. V was shortened by 8 bases and J by 1 base, with 14 bases between the two germline ends. The CDR3 DNA follows: TGTGCCAGCGGCCCCCACAGGGAGAACACTGAAGCTTTCTTT. Its protein product is CASGPHRENTEAFF.

V gene TRBV19 combines with J gene TRBJ2-7; TRBD1 might be the D (7 bases). The CDR3 extends over 14 amino acids. With 8 bases removed from V and 2 bases from J, the gap between germline ends came to 16 bases. Germline CDR1 and CDR2: LNHDA and SQIVND (reference sequence). As DNA, the CDR3 is TGTGCCAGTCGGGAGAAGCAGGGGGCCTACGAGCAGTACTTC. This encodes CASREKQGAYEQYF. The entire variable domain, with the rest obtained from reference TRBV19 and TRBJ2-7, is as follows: DGGITQSPKYLFRKEGQNVTLSCEQNLNHDAMYWYRQDPGQGLRLIYYSQIVNDFQKGDIAEGYSVSREKKESFPLTVTSAQKNPTAFYLCASREKQGAYEQYFGPGTRLTVT.

This sequence joins TRBV29-1 and TRBJ2-4; tentative D call: TRBD2 (6 bases). The germline gives CDR1 SQVTM, CDR2 ANQGSEA. V lost 3 bases and J 8 bases, leaving 14 bases between the germline ends. CDR3 length equals 13 residues. The CDR3 DNA sequence: TGCAGCGTTGACGACGGGAGTAGCGACATTCAGTACTTC. It specifies CSVDDGSSDIQYF.

This chain links TRBV5-1 with TRBJ2-5; 7 positions match TRBD1. The germline V gene has CDR1 SGHRS and CDR2 YFSETQ. V was clipped by 4 bases and J by 0 bases; unmatched bases: 6. CDR3 length equals 15 residues. CDR3: CASSMMTGNQETQYF. In DNA form, the CDR3 reads TGCGCCAGCAGCATGATGACAGGGAACCAAGAGACCCAGTACTTC.